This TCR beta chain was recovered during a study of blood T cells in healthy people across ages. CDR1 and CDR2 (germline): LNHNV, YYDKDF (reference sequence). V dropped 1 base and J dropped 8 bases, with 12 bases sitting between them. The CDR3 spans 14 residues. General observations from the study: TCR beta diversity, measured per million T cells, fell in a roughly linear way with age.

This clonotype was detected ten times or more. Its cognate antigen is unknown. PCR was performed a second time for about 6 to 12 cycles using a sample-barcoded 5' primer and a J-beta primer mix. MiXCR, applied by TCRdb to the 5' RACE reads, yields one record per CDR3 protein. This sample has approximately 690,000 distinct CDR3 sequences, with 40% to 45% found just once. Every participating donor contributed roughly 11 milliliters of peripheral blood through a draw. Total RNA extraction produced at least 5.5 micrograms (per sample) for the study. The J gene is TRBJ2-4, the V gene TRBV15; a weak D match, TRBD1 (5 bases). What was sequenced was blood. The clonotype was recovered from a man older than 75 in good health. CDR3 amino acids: CATSRGPGADIQYF. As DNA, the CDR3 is TGTGCCACCAGCAGAGGACCTGGGGCGGACATTCAGTACTTC.